The sequence of this T cell receptor beta chain was determined in a study of CD8+ T cells in alopecia areata. Study context: Among treated patients, oral tofacitinib was administered at 5 to 10 mg twice daily.

Specified treatment: oral pan-JAK inhibitor, 5-10 mg twice daily. Looked up from germline, CDR1 is DFQATT and CDR2 is SNEGSKA (reference sequence). Trimming left V 1 base short and J 2 bases short, with 3 bases between. The CDR3 is made up of 11 amino acids. In its sample, this clone was seen once. The antigen remains unidentified. Study conclusions and caveats: Lesional scalp exceeded normal scalp in clonality, especially in alopecia totalis/universalis.

Sequencing relied on a cDNA template that was reverse transcribed from extracted RNA. Here immunoSEQ multiplex PCR was the method, and the copy in TCRdb shows in-frame clones only, minus some. The repertoire includes 200,000 to 250,000 clones, under 70% of them detected once, and roughly 4.2% sits in the top ten. Material: CD4+ T cells sorted from blood, obtained at week 4, from a patient treated with tofacitinib. The chain employs TRBV20-1 and TRBJ2-7; the D is unclear. The source is a human donor with alopecia areata. The CDR3 coding sequence is TGCAGTGCTAGAGGAACCTACGAGCAGTACTTC. It translates to CSARGTYEQYF.